The present T cell receptor (beta chain) was sequenced within a study of T cell responses to AZD1222 COVID-19 vaccine. Broader study findings: Donors, mostly white British, included more females; clonal diversity was possibly underestimated. Dominant at 160-218 and 743-854, vaccine-associated CD4 TCRs also spanned spike.

This clone was counted once. Its antigen is not known. Clones were read by immunoSEQ multiplex PCR, and TCRdb kept only the in-frame ones, dropping some. The sample has some 150,000 clones, about 92% seen once. The CDR3 is 15 residues long. V lost 0 bases, J lost 3 bases, and 10 bases lay in between. Germline CDR1 is MNHEY and CDR2 is SVGEGT. This chain joins TRBV6-2 or TRBV6-3 and TRBJ2-3; no reliable D call. The source was peripheral blood, collected on day 0 of AZD1222 vaccination. This receptor was identified in an adult in good health. The CDR3 loop is CASSYSMQSTDTQYF. The CDR3 bases are TGTGCCAGCAGTTACTCGATGCAGTCAACAGATACGCAGTATTTT.